This is a list of T cell receptor beta chains from one sample in a study of shared clonotypes between healthy human individuals. Profiled with immunoSEQ multiplex PCR; TCRdb holds only in-frame clones, not every one. The sample carries under 1,100,000 clones, 75% to 85% recorded once. The specimen sequenced was memory CD4+ T cells from PBMCs. Source of these receptors: a man aged 18-30 years in good health. Some clones in this sample may be carry-over from other donors' samples. The CDR3 runs from the conserved cysteine through the conserved F or W. A D gene is named only where the DNA matches it firmly. Clone size is shown for a subset of rows, as once, few, many or a class of expanded clone.

v_gene	d_gene	j_gene	abundance	CDR3nt	CDR3aa
TRBV18	-	TRBJ2-7	-	TGTGCCAGCTCACCGAACAATAACAGGGCCTCCTACGAGCAGTACTTC	CASSPNNNRASYEQYF
TRBV28	TRBD2	TRBJ2-2	-	TGTGCCAGCAGTGGAGCGGGAGCGAACACCGGGGAGCTGTTTTTT	CASSGAGANTGELFF
TRBV4-2	-	TRBJ1-5	many	TGTGCCAGCAGCCAAGAATTAGGGCAGGGTAATCAGCCCCAGCATTTT	CASSQELGQGNQPQHF
TRBV7-9	-	TRBJ2-1	-	TGTGCCAGCGCCCGGAGTGAGCAGTTCTTC	CASARSEQFF
TRBV11-2	-	TRBJ2-1	-	TGTGCCAGCAGCTTAGGTAGTCAGCGGGTCTACAATGAGCAGTTCTTC	CASSLGSQRVYNEQFF
TRBV2	TRBD1	TRBJ1-3	-	TGTGCCAGCATACCTACAGGGGGCTCTGGAAACACCATATATTTT	CASIPTGGSGNTIYF
TRBV7-2	-	TRBJ2-1	-	TGTGCCAGCAGCCCCCGGCCTCGGGATGAGCAGTTCTTC	CASSPRPRDEQFF
TRBV28	TRBD2	TRBJ2-4	few	TGTGCCAGCAGTGCTAGGCGCTCTAGCGGCCCGGGAGACATTCAGTACTTC	CASSARRSSGPGDIQYF
TRBV5-1	-	TRBJ1-1	few	TGCGCCAGCAGCACCTCAGGGTTAGGCACTGAAGCTTTCTTT	CASSTSGLGTEAFF
TRBV11-2	TRBD2	TRBJ2-7	-	TGTGCCAGCAGCCCCCGGGTCGGGGCGGGAGGGCCCCACGAGCAGTACTTC	CASSPRVGAGGPHEQYF
TRBV6-1	-	TRBJ2-7	-	TGTGCCAGCAGGGAGATCTACGAGCAGTACTTC	CASREIYEQYF
TRBV5-1	-	TRBJ2-7	-	TGCGCCAGCGGCCTGGGTGCAGGCTACGAGCAGTACTTC	CASGLGAGYEQYF
TRBV6-1	TRBD1	TRBJ1-2	-	TGTGCCAGCAGTTTCCTGGACAGGGGCTACACCTTC	CASSFLDRGYTF
TRBV19	-	TRBJ2-5	-	TGTGCCAGTAGTATAATAGGCAGAAACCAAGAGACCCAGTACTTC	CASSIIGRNQETQYF
TRBV9	-	TRBJ1-2	few	TGTGCCAGCAGCGCGTCCGTAGAGTATGGCTACACCTTC	CASSASVEYGYTF
TRBV5-1	TRBD1	TRBJ1-2	-	TGCGCCAGCAGCAGGACAGGGGGCGGGTCGGGCTATGGCTACACCTTC	CASSRTGGGSGYGYTF
TRBV5-6	TRBD1	TRBJ2-7	-	TGTGCCAGCAGCTCCTACCGAGGGACAGGATCCTCCTACGAGCAGTACTTC	CASSSYRGTGSSYEQYF